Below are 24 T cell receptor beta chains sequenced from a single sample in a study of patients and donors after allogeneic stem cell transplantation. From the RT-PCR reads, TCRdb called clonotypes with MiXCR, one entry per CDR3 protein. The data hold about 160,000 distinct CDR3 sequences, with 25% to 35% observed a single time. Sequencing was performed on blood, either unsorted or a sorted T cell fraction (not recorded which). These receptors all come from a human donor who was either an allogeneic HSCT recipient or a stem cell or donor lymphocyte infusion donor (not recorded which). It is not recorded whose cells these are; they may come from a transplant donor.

The CDR3 here is CASSLAGGLAGGRDQYF. DNA of the CDR3: TGCGCCAGCAGCTTGGCCGGGGGACTAGCGGGAGGACGCGATCAGTACTTC. V gene TRBV5-1 combines with J gene TRBJ2-4, with 15 bases matching TRBD2. The V gene's germline CDR1 is SGHRS and CDR2 YFSETQ. V gave up 0 bases and J gave up 12 bases; unmatched junction bases: 10. The CDR3 is 17 residues long.

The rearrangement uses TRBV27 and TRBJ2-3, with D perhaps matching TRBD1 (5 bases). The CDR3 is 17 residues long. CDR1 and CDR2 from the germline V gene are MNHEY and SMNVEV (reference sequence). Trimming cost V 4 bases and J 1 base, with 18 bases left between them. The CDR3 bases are TGTGCCAGCAGTTCACTTACAGGTGCTGGGCGCACAGATACGCAGTATTTT. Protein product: CASSSLTGAGRTDTQYF.

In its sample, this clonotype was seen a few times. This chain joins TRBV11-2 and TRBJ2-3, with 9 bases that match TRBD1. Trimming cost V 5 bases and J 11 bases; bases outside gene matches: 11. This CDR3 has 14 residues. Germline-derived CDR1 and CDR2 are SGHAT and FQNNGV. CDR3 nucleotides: TGTGCCAGCAGCCAACCCCCGGGACAGGGTATGCAGTATTTT. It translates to CASSQPPGQGMQYF.

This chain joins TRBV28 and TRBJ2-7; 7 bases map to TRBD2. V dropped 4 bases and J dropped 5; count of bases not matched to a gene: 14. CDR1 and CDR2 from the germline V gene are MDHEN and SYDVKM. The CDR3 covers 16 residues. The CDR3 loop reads CASSSPRAGELNEQYF. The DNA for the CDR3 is TGTGCCAGCAGTTCCCCGCGGGCGGGAGAACTCAACGAGCAGTACTTC.

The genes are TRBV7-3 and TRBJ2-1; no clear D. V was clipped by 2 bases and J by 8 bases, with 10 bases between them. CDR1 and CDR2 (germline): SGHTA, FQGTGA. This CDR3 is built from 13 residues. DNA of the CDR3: TGTGCCAGCAGCTTAGCTCATAGGGATGAGCAGTTCTTC. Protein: CASSLAHRDEQFF. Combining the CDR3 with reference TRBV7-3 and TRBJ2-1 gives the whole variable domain GAGVSQTPSNKVTEKGKYVELRCDPISGHTALYWYRQSLGQGPEFLIYFQGTGAADDSGLPNDRFFAVRPEGSVSTLKIQRTERGDSAVYLCASSLAHRDEQFFGPGTRLTVL.

CDR3 in DNA: TGTGCCAGCAGTTTACATTGGGGTAACTATGGCTACACCTTC. It encodes CASSLHWGNYGYTF. The chain is built from TRBV12-3 or TRBV12-4 and TRBJ1-2; D not certain. V was clipped by 2 bases and J by 1 base, with 8 bases between them. CDR3 size: 14 residues.

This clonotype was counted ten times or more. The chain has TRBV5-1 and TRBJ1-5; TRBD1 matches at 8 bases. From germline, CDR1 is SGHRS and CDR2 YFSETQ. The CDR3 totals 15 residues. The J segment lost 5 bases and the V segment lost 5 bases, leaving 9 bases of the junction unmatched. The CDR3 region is CASRLGQGADQPQHF. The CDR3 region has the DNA TGCGCCAGCAGACTCGGACAGGGAGCGGATCAGCCCCAGCATTTT.

The CDR3 DNA reads TGTGCCAGCAACCTTGGGGGCTTACAGCCCCAGCATTTT. Translating it yields CASNLGGLQPQHF. This chain links TRBV28 with TRBJ1-5; perhaps TRBD1 as D (6 bases). Germline V gene data show CDR1 as MDHEN and CDR2 as SYDVKM. The length of the CDR3 is 13 residues. V lost 7 bases and J lost 7, with 14 bases in between.

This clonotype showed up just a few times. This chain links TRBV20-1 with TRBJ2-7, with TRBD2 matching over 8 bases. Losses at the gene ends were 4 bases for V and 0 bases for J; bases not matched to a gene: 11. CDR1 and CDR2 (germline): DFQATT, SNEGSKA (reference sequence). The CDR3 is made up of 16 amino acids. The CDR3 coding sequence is TGCAGTGCTAATGGCATTGCGGGAGGCCTCTCCTACGAGCAGTACTTC. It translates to CSANGIAGGLSYEQYF.

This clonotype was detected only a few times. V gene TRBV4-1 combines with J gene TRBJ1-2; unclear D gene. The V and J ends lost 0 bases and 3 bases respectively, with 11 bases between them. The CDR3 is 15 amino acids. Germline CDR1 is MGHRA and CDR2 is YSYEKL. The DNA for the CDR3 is TGCGCCAGCAGCCAAGACCGTATTTTGGACTATGGCTACACCTTC. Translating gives CASSQDRILDYGYTF.

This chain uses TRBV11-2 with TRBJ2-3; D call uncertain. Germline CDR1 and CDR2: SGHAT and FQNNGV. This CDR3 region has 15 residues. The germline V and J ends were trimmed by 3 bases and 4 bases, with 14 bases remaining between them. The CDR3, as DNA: TGTGCCAGCAGCTTTGTAGGATTGGTGGCAGATACGCAGTATTTT. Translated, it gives CASSFVGLVADTQYF.

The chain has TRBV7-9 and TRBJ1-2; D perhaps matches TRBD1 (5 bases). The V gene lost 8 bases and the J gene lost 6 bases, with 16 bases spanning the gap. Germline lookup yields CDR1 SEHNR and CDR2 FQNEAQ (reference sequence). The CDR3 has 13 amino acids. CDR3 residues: CASPGGFFDGYTF. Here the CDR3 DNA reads TGTGCCAGCCCCGGGGGATTTTTCGATGGCTACACCTTC.

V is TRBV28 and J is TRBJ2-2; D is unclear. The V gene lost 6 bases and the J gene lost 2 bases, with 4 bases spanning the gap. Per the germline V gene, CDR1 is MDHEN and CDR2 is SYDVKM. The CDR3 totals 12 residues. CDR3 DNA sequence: TGTGCCAGCAGACTAAACACCGGGGAGCTGTTTTTT. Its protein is CASRLNTGELFF.

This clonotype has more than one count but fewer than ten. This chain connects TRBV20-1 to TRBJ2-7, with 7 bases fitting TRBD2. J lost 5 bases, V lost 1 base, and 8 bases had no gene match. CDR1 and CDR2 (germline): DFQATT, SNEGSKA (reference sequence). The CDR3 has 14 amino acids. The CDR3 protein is CSARGLAGGDEQYF. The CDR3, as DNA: TGCAGTGCTAGAGGACTAGCAGGTGGCGACGAGCAGTACTTC.

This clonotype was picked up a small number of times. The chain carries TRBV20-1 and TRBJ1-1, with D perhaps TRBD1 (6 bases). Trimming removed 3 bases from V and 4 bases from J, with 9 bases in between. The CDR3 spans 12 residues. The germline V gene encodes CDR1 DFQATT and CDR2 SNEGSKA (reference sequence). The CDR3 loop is CSARGQSTEAFF. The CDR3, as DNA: TGCAGTGCTAGGGGACAAAGCACTGAAGCTTTCTTT.

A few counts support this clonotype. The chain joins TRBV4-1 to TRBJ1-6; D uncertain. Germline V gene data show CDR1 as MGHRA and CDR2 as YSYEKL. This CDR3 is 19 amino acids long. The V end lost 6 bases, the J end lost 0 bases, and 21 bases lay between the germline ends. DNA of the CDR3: TGCGCCAGCAGTCACTTGTTGGTCCAGACTAGCTCCTATAATTCACCCCTCCACTTT. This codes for CASSHLLVQTSSYNSPLHF.

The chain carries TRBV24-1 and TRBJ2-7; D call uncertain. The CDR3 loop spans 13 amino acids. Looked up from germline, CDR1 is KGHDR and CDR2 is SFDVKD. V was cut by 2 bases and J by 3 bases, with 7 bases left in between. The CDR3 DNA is TGTGCCACCAGTGATTCCGACGGCTACGAGCAGTACTTC. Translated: CATSDSDGYEQYF.

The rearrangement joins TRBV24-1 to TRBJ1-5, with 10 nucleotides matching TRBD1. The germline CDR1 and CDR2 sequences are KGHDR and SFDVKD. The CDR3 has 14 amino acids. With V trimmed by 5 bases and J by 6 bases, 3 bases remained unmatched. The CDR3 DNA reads TGTGCCACCAGTGGGGACAGGGGAGGTCAGCCCCAGCATTTT. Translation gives CATSGDRGGQPQHF.

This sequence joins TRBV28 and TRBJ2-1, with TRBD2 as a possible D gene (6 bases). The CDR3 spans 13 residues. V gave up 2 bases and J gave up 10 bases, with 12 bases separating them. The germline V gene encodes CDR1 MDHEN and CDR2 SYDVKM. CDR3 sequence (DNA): TGTGCCAGCAGTTTACCCATCCGGGGGGAGCAGTTCTTC. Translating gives CASSLPIRGEQFF.

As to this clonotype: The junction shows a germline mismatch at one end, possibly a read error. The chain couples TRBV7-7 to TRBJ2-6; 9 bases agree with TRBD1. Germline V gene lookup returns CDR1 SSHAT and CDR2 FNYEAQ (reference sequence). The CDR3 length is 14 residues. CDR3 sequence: CASSRRQGENVLTF. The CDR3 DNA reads TGTGCTAGCAGCCGCAGACAGGGGGAAAACGTCCTGACTTTC.

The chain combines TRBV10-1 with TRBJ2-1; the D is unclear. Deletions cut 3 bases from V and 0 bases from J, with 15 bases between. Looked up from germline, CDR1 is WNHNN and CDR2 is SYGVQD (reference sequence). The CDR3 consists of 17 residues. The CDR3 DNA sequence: TGCGCCAGCAGTGAATTGAAGGCGGCGAGCTCCTACAATGAGCAGTTCTTC. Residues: CASSELKAASSYNEQFF.

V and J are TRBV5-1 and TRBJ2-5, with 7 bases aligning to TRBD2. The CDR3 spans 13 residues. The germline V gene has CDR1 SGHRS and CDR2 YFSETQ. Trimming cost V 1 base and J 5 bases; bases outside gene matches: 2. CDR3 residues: CASSLRGGETQYF. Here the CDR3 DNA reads TGCGCCAGCAGCTTGAGGGGAGGGGAGACCCAGTACTTC.

CDR3 DNA sequence: TGCAGTGCAAACAGGGTGGGCACCGGGGAGCTGTTTTTT. Amino acids: CSANRVGTGELFF. The chain joins TRBV20-1 to TRBJ2-2, with a tentative D call TRBD1 (6 bases). The germline V gene encodes CDR1 DFQATT and CDR2 SNEGSKA (reference sequence). Trimming left V 6 bases short and J 4 bases short, with 12 bases between. The CDR3 extends over 13 amino acids.

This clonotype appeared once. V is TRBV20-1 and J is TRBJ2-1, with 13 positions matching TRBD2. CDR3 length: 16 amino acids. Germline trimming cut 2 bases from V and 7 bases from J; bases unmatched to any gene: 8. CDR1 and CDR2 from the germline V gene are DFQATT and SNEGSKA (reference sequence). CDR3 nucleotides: TGCAGTGCTAGACGAGGGACTAGCGGGATAAGAAATGAGCAGTTCTTC. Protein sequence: CSARRGTSGIRNEQFF.